The present T cell receptor (beta chain) was sequenced within a study of T-cell reconstitution after alpha-beta-depleted transplantation in children. The library targeted TCRbeta and was prepared with unique molecular identifiers. TCRdb called the PCR reads again in MiXCR, with one record for every CDR3 protein. The sample yields a few hundred thousand distinct CDR3 sequences, about 7% seen once. V was cut by 5 bases and J by 4 bases, with 17 bases left in between. The CDR3 sequence is 15 residues long. Germline lookup yields CDR1 SGHTA and CDR2 FQGNSA. This chain links TRBV7-2 with TRBJ1-2; D possibly corresponds to TRBD1 (6 bases). This TCR came from a boy aged 2-15 years with acute lymphoblastic leukemia, due to receive a stem cell transplant. Sequenced here: PBMCs, sampled before TCRalphabeta/CD19-depleted stem cell transplant. Here the CDR3 reads CASSQTNRQAYGYTF. In DNA, the CDR3 is TGTGCCAGCAGCCAGACTAACCGACAGGCCTATGGCTACACCTTC.